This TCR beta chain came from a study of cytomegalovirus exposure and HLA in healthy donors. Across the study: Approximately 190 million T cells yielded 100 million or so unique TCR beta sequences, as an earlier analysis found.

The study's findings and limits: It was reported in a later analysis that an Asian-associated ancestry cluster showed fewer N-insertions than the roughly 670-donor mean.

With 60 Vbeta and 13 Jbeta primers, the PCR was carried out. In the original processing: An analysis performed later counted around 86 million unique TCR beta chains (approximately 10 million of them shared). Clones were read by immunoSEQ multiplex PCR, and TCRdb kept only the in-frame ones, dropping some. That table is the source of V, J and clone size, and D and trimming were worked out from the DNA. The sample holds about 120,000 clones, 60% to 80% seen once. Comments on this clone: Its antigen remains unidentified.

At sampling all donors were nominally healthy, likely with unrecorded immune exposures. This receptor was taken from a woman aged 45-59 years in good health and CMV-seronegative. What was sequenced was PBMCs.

Here the CDR3 DNA reads TGCAGCGTTGTGGGTGGGCAGGTTGATGGATTACGTGCTTTCTTT. Residues: CSVVGGQVDGLRAFF. The chain joins TRBV29-1 to TRBJ1-1; unclear D gene. Germline-derived CDR1 and CDR2 are SQVTM and ANQGSEA. The CDR3 is 15 amino acids. Trimming shortened V by 4 bases and J by 11 bases, and 26 bases separated the two germline ends.